This T cell receptor (beta chain) was profiled in a study of beta chain features in type 1 diabetes. Study-wide results and limits: Patients' naive, central memory and Treg TCRB repertoires seemed closer to one another than those of healthy donors. In all four CD4+ subsets, TCRB CDR3 length was significantly, moderately reduced in type 1 diabetes. At VDJ recombination sites, type 1 diabetes patients had fewer insertions and more deleted nucleotides.

This CDR3 contains 12 residues. Germline CDR1 and CDR2: SGHVS and FQNEAQ. V was clipped by 4 bases and J by 7 bases, with 10 bases between them. To note about this clone: Its matching antigen is unknown.

A sort by CD45RO/CCR7/CD25/CD127/CD95/CD27 yielded CD4+ naive, central memory, regulatory and stem cell-like memory cells. Purity exceeding 95% was reached by all sorted populations. The whole isolated RNA underwent reverse transcription, so sequencing captured expressed TCRB transcripts. The repertoire was sequenced with immunoSEQ multiplex PCR; TCRdb's copy has only in-frame clones and lacks some. The repertoire includes some 250,000 clones, roughly a tenth of them detected once, and around 0.017% sits in the top ten. The chain has TRBV7-8 and TRBJ1-2, with D perhaps matching TRBD1 (5 bases). The sequenced material came from naive CD4+ T cells from blood. This clonotype originated in a man aged 25-45 years with type 1 diabetes. The chain's CDR3 is CASSSGHFGYTF. The CDR3 DNA reads as TGTGCCAGCAGCTCCGGACACTTTGGCTACACCTTC.